This T cell receptor beta chain was sequenced for a study of PD-1 blockade in mismatch repair-deficient tumors. Data came from immunoSEQ multiplex PCR; TCRdb stores just in-frame clones and leaves some out. Of tens of thousands of clones in the sample, roughly 80% are singletons; the top ten hold approximately 5.5%. This CDR3 contains 16 residues. Germline-derived CDR1 and CDR2 are SGDLS and YYNGEE. V dropped 3 bases and J dropped 5; count of bases not matched to a gene: 8. The receptor's source is an adult with mismatch repair-deficient cancer. The rearrangement uses TRBV9 and TRBJ2-2, with 9 bases matching TRBD2. The sample here was peripheral blood, taken 44 weeks after starting pembrolizumab. The chain's CDR3 is CASSATGTSRTGELFF. The DNA for the CDR3 is TGTGCCAGCAGCGCAACCGGGACTAGCCGGACCGGGGAGCTGTTTTTT.